The rows below give T cell receptor beta chains drawn from one sample of a study of shared clonotypes between healthy human individuals. Profiled with immunoSEQ multiplex PCR; TCRdb holds only in-frame clones, not every one. The sample lists about 1.5 million clones, about 98% occurring once. Material: naive CD4+ T cells sorted from blood. These receptors all come from a man younger than 45 in good health. The CDR3 runs from the conserved cysteine through the conserved F or W. D genes are given only for firm matches. A clone size is listed for some rows: how often the clone was seen (once, few, many), or a class if it is expanded.

>TRBJ1-2|TRBV29-1|TRBD1|once
CSVLVTGGRYGYTF
TGCAGCGTTTTGGTGACAGGGGGCCGCTATGGCTACACCTTC
>TRBJ2-3|TRBV5-1|TRBD2|.
CASSFLAGGTDTQYF
TGCGCCAGCAGCTTTCTCGCGGGAGGAACAGATACGCAGTATTTT
>TRBJ2-7|TRBV5-1|.|.
CASSLGAADSYEQYF
TGCGCCAGCAGCTTAGGAGCGGCGGACTCCTACGAGCAGTACTTC
>TRBJ2-2|TRBV27|.|.
CASSSFRGGELFF
TGTGCCAGCAGTTCATTCAGGGGTGGGGAGCTGTTTTTT
>TRBJ2-7|TRBV13|.|.
CASSSAMDVKEQYF
TGTGCCAGCAGCTCCGCGATGGACGTTAAAGAGCAGTACTTC
>TRBJ2-5|TRBV7-2|.|.
CASSLLWARRGETQYF
TGTGCCAGCAGCTTACTGTGGGCCCGTCGAGGGGAGACCCAGTACTTC
>TRBJ2-7|TRBV2|.|.
CASSASYEQYF
TGTGCCAGCAGCGCATCCTACGAGCAGTACTTC
>TRBJ2-5|TRBV27|TRBD1|once
CASSGWWGQGFGTQYF
TGTGCCAGCAGTGGGTGGTGGGGACAGGGATTCGGGACCCAGTACTTC
>TRBJ2-7|TRBV7-2|TRBD2|.
CASSSTGGPQGEQYF
TGTGCCAGCAGCTCGACGGGAGGGCCCCAGGGGGAGCAGTACTTC
>TRBJ2-3|TRBV2|.|once
CASSETTDTQYF
TGTGCCAGCAGTGAAACCACAGATACGCAGTATTTT
>TRBJ2-3|TRBV10-2|TRBD2|medium-sized
CASAGPSGRPDTQYF
TGCGCCAGCGCGGGCCCAAGCGGGAGGCCAGATACGCAGTATTTT
>TRBJ2-1|TRBV28|.|.
CASSTTRNEQFF
TGTGCCAGCAGTACGACAAGAAATGAGCAGTTCTTC
>TRBJ1-2|TRBV7-2|.|.
CASSSTSNRVGYTF
TGTGCCAGCAGCTCAACCTCCAATCGCGTTGGCTACACCTTC
>TRBJ2-3|TRBV19|TRBD2|.
CASSDGGVTSGVSTDTQYF
TGTGCCAGTAGTGACGGAGGGGTCACTAGCGGGGTTAGCACAGATACGCAGTATTTT
>TRBJ2-6|TRBV7-2|.|.
CASSLRPTISGANVLTF
TGTGCCAGCAGCTTAAGGCCCACGATCTCTGGGGCCAACGTCCTGACTTTC
>TRBJ2-1|TRBV29-1|.|.
CSARGGVVSNEQFF
TGCAGCGCGAGGGGGGGAGTTGTGAGCAATGAGCAGTTCTTC
>TRBJ2-3|TRBV4-1|TRBD1|.
CASSQEGQLDTQYF
TGCGCCAGCAGCCAAGAGGGACAGTTAGATACGCAGTATTTT
>TRBJ2-5|TRBV23-1|.|.
CASSQSEVQETQYF
TGCGCCAGCAGTCAATCGGAAGTCCAAGAGACCCAGTACTTC
>TRBJ2-5|TRBV19|.|.
CASSRASLRPETQYF
TGTGCCAGTAGCCGGGCGTCCCTGAGGCCAGAGACCCAGTACTTC
>TRBJ1-1|TRBV21-1|.|.
CANLPGTGGAATEAFF
TGTGCCAACCTACCCGGGACAGGGGGCGCGGCTACTGAAGCTTTCTTT
>TRBJ1-1|TRBV7-2|.|.
CASSLGEEAFF
TGTGCCAGCAGCTTAGGTGAGGAAGCTTTCTTT
>TRBJ2-2|TRBV18|.|once
CASSRDKTATEELFF
TGTGCCAGCTCACGGGACAAAACGGCCACCGAGGAGCTGTTTTTT
>TRBJ1-5|TRBV28|.|.
CASSPPRTHNQPQHF
TGTGCCAGCAGTCCACCCCGAACACACAATCAGCCCCAGCATTTT
>TRBJ2-7|TRBV6-8|.|.
CASSNLKAGRPYEQYF
TGTGCCAGCAGTAATCTCAAAGCGGGCCGACCCTACGAGCAGTACTTC
>TRBJ1-3|TRBV19|.|.
CASRHLSGNTIYF
TGTGCCAGCCGACATTTAAGTGGAAACACCATATATTTT
>TRBJ1-5|TRBV30|TRBD1|.
CAGRGRGSNQPQHF
TGTGCCGGGAGGGGGCGCGGTTCCAATCAGCCCCAGCATTTT
>TRBJ2-3|TRBV29-1|.|.
CSGTNSEGGDTQYF
TGCAGCGGGACTAACTCCGAGGGTGGAGATACGCAGTATTTT
>TRBJ2-2|TRBV9|.|once
CASSVGPNTGELFF
TGTGCCAGCAGCGTAGGACCGAACACCGGGGAGCTGTTTTTT
>TRBJ2-7|TRBV18|TRBD1|.
CASSPLHLGQGSYEQYF
TGTGCCAGCTCACCTTTACATCTCGGACAGGGCTCCTACGAGCAGTACTTC
>TRBJ2-5|TRBV5-1|TRBD1|.
CASSSSGGEETQYF
TGCGCCAGCAGCAGTTCAGGGGGCGAGGAGACCCAGTACTTC
>TRBJ1-1|TRBV28|.|.
CASGERVTEAFF
TGTGCCAGCGGGGAAAGGGTCACTGAAGCTTTCTTT
>TRBJ2-7|TRBV7-9|TRBD1|.
CASSFTGTGFDEQYF
TGTGCCAGCAGTTTTACCGGGACAGGATTCGACGAGCAGTACTTC
>TRBJ1-4|TRBV5-5|TRBD1|.
CASSLGQGLGDEKLFF
TGTGCCAGCAGCTTGGGACAGGGTCTTGGAGACGAAAAACTGTTTTTT
>TRBJ1-1|TRBV18|.|once
CASSPAQGDTEAFF
TGTGCCAGCTCACCAGCGCAGGGTGACACTGAAGCTTTCTTT
>TRBJ2-4|TRBV28|.|once
CASSSPPGKQNIQYF
TGTGCCAGCAGTTCGCCCCCGGGCAAACAAAACATTCAGTACTTC
>TRBJ2-3|TRBV18|.|.
CASSPFDNTDTQYF
TGTGCCAGCTCACCTTTCGACAACACAGATACGCAGTATTTT
>TRBJ2-1|TRBV5-1|TRBD1|.
CASIISPTGWSYNEQFF
TGCGCCAGCATTATCTCCCCGACAGGGTGGTCCTACAATGAGCAGTTCTTC
>TRBJ2-3|TRBV2|.|once
CASSVRDPFFGDTQYF
TGTGCCAGCAGTGTCAGGGACCCTTTTTTTGGTGATACGCAGTATTTT
>TRBJ2-7|TRBV6-5|.|.
CASSYARGRQYF
TGTGCCAGCAGTTACGCAAGGGGCAGGCAGTACTTC
>TRBJ2-7|TRBV15|TRBD2|.
CATSRITSGSYEQYF
TGTGCCACCAGCAGGATAACTAGCGGGAGCTACGAGCAGTACTTC
>TRBJ2-7|TRBV29-1|.|.
CSVSRDAYEQYF
TGCAGCGTTAGCCGGGACGCTTACGAGCAGTACTTC
>TRBJ2-3|TRBV5-4|TRBD2|.
CASSGSGRTDTQYF
TGTGCCAGCAGTGGTAGCGGGAGGACAGATACGCAGTATTTT
>TRBJ1-5|TRBV18|.|.
CASSSGANYNQPQHF
TGTGCCAGCTCAAGCGGGGCGAACTATAATCAGCCCCAGCATTTT
>TRBJ2-1|TRBV18|.|.
CASSPTATRDGEQFF
TGTGCCAGCTCACCTACGGCGACCAGGGACGGTGAGCAGTTCTTC
>TRBJ1-1|TRBV5-1|.|.
CASSLARESGNFGAFF
TGCGCCAGCAGCTTGGCTCGAGAATCGGGGAACTTTGGAGCTTTCTTT
>TRBJ1-1|TRBV18|.|.
CASSTGNTEAFF
TGTGCCAGCTCTACAGGGAACACTGAAGCTTTCTTT
>TRBJ1-5|TRBV18|TRBD1|once
CASSAGTEGNQPQHF
TGTGCCAGCTCAGCGGGGACAGAAGGCAATCAGCCCCAGCATTTT
>TRBJ1-2|TRBV7-2|.|.
CASSIGVNYGYTF
TGTGCCAGCAGTATAGGGGTTAACTATGGCTACACCTTC
>TRBJ1-5|TRBV7-6|.|.
CASSLGSGRTGTSPQHF
TGTGCCAGCAGCTTAGGGAGCGGTAGGACGGGAACGTCGCCCCAGCATTTT
>TRBJ2-7|TRBV6-6|TRBD2|.
CASKREGMYEQYF
TGTGCCAGCAAGCGGGAGGGCATGTACGAGCAGTACTTC
>TRBJ2-2|TRBV29-1|.|.
CSADKDTGELFF
TGCAGCGCAGATAAGGACACCGGGGAGCTGTTTTTT
>TRBJ2-1|TRBV28|TRBD1|.
CASSLGTGNEQFF
TGTGCCAGCAGTCTCGGGACAGGGAATGAGCAGTTCTTC
>TRBJ2-2|TRBV5-1|TRBD1|once
CASSLGLGQGFGTGELFF
TGCGCCAGCAGCTTGGGGCTGGGACAGGGATTCGGCACCGGGGAGCTGTTTTTT
>TRBJ2-5|TRBV6-6|.|.
CASSLQDPQETQYF
TGTGCCAGCAGTCTCCAGGATCCTCAAGAGACCCAGTACTTC